This TCR beta chain originates from a study of blood T cell repertoires in COVID-19. About the research overall: Sites across the United States, Italy and Spain contributed samples from acute and convalescent COVID-19. PBMCs, B-cell-depleted T cells, or T cells were the source of the cDNA or gDNA that made up the material.

Original processing notes: Reference gene primer amplification in the assay estimated nucleated cell counts. Clones were sequenced by immunoSEQ multiplex PCR, and TCRdb holds only the in-frame ones, with some missing. That table supplies the V and J calls and clone size; D and trimming were determined from the DNA. The sample shows about 360,000 clones, approximately 86% of them seen only once. For this clone: An end of the junction does not agree with germline; a read error may underlie this.

The specimen was peripheral blood. The clonotype comes from a human donor in a cohort sampled during active COVID-19.

CDR3 DNA sequence: TGTGCCAGCAGTCTAGCGGGCCATCTTCCCTACAAGCAGTACTTC. Residues: CASSLAGHLPYKQYF. This chain uses TRBV28 with TRBJ2-7; 8 bases align to TRBD2. Germline CDR1 reads MDHEN; CDR2 reads SYDVKM. The CDR3 contains 15 residues.